This T cell receptor (beta chain) was profiled in a study of blood T cell repertoires in COVID-19. This table comes from immunoSEQ multiplex PCR, and its TCRdb copy is limited to in-frame clones, with some not included. The sample shows 350,000 or so clones, around 83% of them seen only once. CDR3 length equals 12 residues. Deletions cut 3 bases from V and 8 bases from J, with 10 bases between. The germline CDR1 and CDR2 sequences are LNHDA and SQIVND (reference sequence). The TCR originated in a man aged 25 to 40 with active or convalescent COVID-19. The specimen sequenced was peripheral blood. The chain is built from TRBV19 and TRBJ1-1, with unresolved D. The CDR3 spells CASSISGYEAFF. CDR3 DNA: TGTGCCAGTAGTATCTCGGGATACGAAGCTTTCTTT.